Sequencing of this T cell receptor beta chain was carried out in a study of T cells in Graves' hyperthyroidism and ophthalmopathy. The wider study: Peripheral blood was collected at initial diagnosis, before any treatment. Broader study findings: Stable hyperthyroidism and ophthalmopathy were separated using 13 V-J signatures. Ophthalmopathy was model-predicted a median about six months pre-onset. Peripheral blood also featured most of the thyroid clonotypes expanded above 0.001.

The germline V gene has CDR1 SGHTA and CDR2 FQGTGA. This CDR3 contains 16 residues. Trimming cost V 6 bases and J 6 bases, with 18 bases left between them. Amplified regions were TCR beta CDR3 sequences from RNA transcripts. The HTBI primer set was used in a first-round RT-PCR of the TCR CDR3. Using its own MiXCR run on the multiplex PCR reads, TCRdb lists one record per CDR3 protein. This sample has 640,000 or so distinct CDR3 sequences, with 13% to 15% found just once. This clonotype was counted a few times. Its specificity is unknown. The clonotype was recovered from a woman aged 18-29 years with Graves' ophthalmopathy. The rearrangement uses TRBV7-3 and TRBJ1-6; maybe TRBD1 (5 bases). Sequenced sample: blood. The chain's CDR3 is CASSLREGRLNSPLHF. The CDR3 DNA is TGTGCCAGCAGTCTGAGGGAGGGGAGACTTAATTCACCCCTCCACTTT.